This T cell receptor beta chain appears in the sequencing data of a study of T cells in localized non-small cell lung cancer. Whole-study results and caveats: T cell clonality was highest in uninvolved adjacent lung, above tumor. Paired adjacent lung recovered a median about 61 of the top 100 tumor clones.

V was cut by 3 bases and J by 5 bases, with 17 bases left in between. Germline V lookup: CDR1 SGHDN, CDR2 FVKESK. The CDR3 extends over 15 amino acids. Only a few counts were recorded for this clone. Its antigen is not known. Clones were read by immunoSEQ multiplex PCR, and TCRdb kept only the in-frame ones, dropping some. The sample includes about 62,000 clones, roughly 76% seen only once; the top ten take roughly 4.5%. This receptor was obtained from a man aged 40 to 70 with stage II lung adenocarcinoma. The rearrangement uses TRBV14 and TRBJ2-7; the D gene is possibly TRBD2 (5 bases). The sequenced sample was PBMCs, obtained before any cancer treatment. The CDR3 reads CASSQFGLGRDEQYF. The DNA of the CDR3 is TGTGCCAGCAGCCAGTTTGGACTCGGCCGGGACGAGCAGTACTTC.